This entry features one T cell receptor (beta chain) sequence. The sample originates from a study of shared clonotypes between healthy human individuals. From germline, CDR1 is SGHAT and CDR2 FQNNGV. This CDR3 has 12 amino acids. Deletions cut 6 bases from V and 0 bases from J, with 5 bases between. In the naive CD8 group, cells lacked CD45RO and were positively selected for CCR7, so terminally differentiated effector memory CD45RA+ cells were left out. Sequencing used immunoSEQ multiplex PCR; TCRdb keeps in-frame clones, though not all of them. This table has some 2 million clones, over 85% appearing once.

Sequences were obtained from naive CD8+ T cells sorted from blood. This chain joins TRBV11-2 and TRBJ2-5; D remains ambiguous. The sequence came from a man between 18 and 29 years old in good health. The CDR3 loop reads CASRLYQETQYF. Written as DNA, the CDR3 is TGTGCCAGCAGACTGTACCAAGAGACCCAGTACTTC.